The T cell receptor beta chain described here comes from a study of graft-versus-host responses after intestinal transplantation (dated by TCRdb to about 2021). Background on the whole study: Multivisceral, liver-intestinal, or isolated intestinal transplants were received by the recipients. The cohort enrolled 20 to 30 intestinal transplant recipients, one of whom was a retransplant, and a few patients without pretransplant specimens were excluded. Donor T cell macrochimerism was defined as a peak of at least 4% donor T cells among recipient peripheral blood mononuclear cells. Instead of going to the commercial service, samples from a few later patients were sequenced in-house on an Illumina MiSeq and processed with MiXCR. After intestinal transplantation, graft-versus-host and host-versus-graft alloreactive T cell clones in the graft, circulation and bone marrow were tracked using bulk TCR-beta CDR3 sequencing. To identify alloreactive clones, pre-transplant mixed lymphocyte reaction products were sequenced and then compared with unstimulated pre-transplant donor and recipient T cells. Every recipient was given anti-thymocyte globulin induction, followed by 2 to 4 years of maintenance tacrolimus and steroids. What the research found in general, with its limitations: GvH clones turned up in recipient bone marrow, with some appearing earlier in ileal mucosa or blood, a pattern consistent with an intestinal mucosal origin. In the allografts of patients with donor T cell macrochimerism, GvH to HvG T cell clonal ratios were high. Early after transplant, peak levels of circulating GvH clones were found to be associated with declines in HvG clones. The conclusions were limited by the relatively low number and heterogeneity of the intestinal transplant patients.

The library was obtained by the immunoSEQ multiplex PCR assay. For most patients, genomic DNA was isolated with the Qiagen DNeasy Blood and Tissue Kit and shipped frozen to Adaptive Biotechnologies for TCR sequencing. High-throughput TCR-beta CDR3 sequencing of genomic DNA from most patients was performed by Adaptive Biotechnologies. Per the original workflow: Adaptive's ImmunoSEQ software was the source of the TCR sequencing data for 18 patients, while a few other patients were processed with MiXCR and VDJtools. To correct CD4 versus CD8 sorting errors, any sequence found in both subsets at a frequency ratio below 5:1 was removed. Because the origin of CDR3 nucleotide sequences shared between donor and recipient could not be assigned, those sequences were removed. At least 2-fold expansion over unstimulated cells and a minimum CFSE-low frequency of 0.002% (template counts) or 0.001% (read counts) were required for clones to be classified as alloreactive. Clones were considered mappable if detected in sequenced pre-transplant spleen, lymph node, or MLR CFSE-low populations of the donor or recipient. Cumulative frequency of alloreactive clones was calculated as a percentage of all sequences weighted by copy number. TCRdb provides this immuneACCESS table in a form limited to in-frame rearrangements. Some clones are lacking; in checked studies, under half of them reflect an unresolved V gene, and why the rest are absent is not known. That table furnishes V, J and clone size, whereas the DNA furnished D and trimming. The sample table lists about 92,000 clones, roughly 80% of them with a count of one. The ten most abundant clones make up about 15% of the sample.

Read against the paper, the sample's time point label means: cells obtained before transplantation from donor or recipient. CD3+CD4+ and CD3+CD8+ populations were FACS-sorted from unstimulated pre-transplant donor and recipient cells taken from spleen or lymph nodes. About this clone: The antigen it recognizes is unknown. Base qualities are missing; no much larger clone stands one base away.

V and J lose 7 bases and 4 bases, and a span of 16 bases separates them. As encoded in the germline V gene (reference sequence), CDR1 is LNHDA while CDR2 is SQIVND. The CDR3 runs 14 residues from the cysteine to the phenylalanine. The sequence is cut down to CDR3 DNA, 42 bases in frame from base 1. The TCR was taken from a human donor who received an intestinal transplant. The sequenced sample was unstimulated CD8+ T cells sorted from spleen or lymph node cells, obtained before intestinal transplant. Recombination connected TRBV19 to TRBJ1-1; D gene: possibly TRBD1, on 5 matching bases. The DNA sequence reads TGTGCCAGTACTTTGGGGCAGGGCGGCACTGAAGCTTTCTTT. Translated, it reads CASTLGQGGTEAFF. Reference TRBV19 and TRBJ1-1 genes cover what lies past the CDR3, so the full variable domain is DGGITQSPKYLFRKEGQNVTLSCEQNLNHDAMYWYRQDPGQGLRLIYYSQIVNDFQKGDIAEGYSVSREKKESFPLTVTSAQKNPTAFYLCASTLGQGGTEAFFGQGTRLTVV.